These 30 T cell receptor beta chains were sequenced from one sample in a study of T cell clonotyping in hematopoietic cell transplantation. Sequenced by immunoSEQ multiplex PCR; TCRdb stores in-frame clones only, minus some. The profile covers more than 20,000 clones, with 90% appearing a single time and 3.7% taken by the ten largest. As for time point: recipient sample about 28 days before transplant, after cytoreduction. Specimen: peripheral blood mononuclear cells, collected before stem cell transplant. The receptors were sampled from a man aged 18-30 years with biphenotypic leukemia. Some clones in this sample may be carry-over from other donors' samples.

This chain uses TRBV29-1 with TRBJ2-7; the match to TRBD2 covers 8 bases. V shed 4 bases, J shed 4 bases, and the junction held 3 bases outside the gene matches. The CDR3 spans 12 residues. Germline CDR1 SQVTM, CDR2 ANQGSEA. Here the CDR3 reads CSVGTSPYEQYF. CDR3 nucleotide sequence: TGCAGCGTTGGGACTAGCCCATACGAGCAGTACTTC.

This chain uses TRBV5-6 with TRBJ2-1, with a weak D call TRBD1 (7 bases). Trimming removed 9 bases from V and 7 bases from J, with 20 bases in between. The CDR3 runs 14 residues. Germline V gene lookup returns CDR1 SGHDT and CDR2 YYEEEE. CDR3 amino acids: CAISLGGAGNEQFF. DNA of the CDR3: TGTGCCATCTCCCTAGGGGGCGCGGGGAATGAGCAGTTCTTC.

The chain couples TRBV6-6 to TRBJ2-7; 11 bases are a match to TRBD2. The germline V gene has CDR1 MNHNY and CDR2 SVGAGI (reference sequence). Losses at the gene ends were 2 bases for V and 3 bases for J; bases not matched to a gene: 0. The CDR3 covers 14 residues. This CDR3 reads CASSYGTSGYEQYF. Written as DNA, the CDR3 is TGTGCCAGCAGTTACGGGACTAGCGGCTACGAGCAGTACTTC.

This chain joins TRBV7-2 and TRBJ1-2; a possible D gene is TRBD1 (5 bases). The V gene's germline CDR1 is SGHTA and CDR2 FQGNSA. This CDR3 comprises 14 residues. Trimming left V 5 bases short and J 4 bases short, with 14 bases between. For the CDR3, the DNA is TGTGCCAGCAGCCAGCCCGGGGCCCTCTATGGCTACACCTTC. It is translated as CASSQPGALYGYTF.

The chain combines TRBV18 with TRBJ2-3, with TRBD1 identical over 9 bases. The trim removed 4 bases at V and 4 bases at J, leaving 6 bases unmatched. The CDR3 is made up of 15 amino acids. Per the germline V gene, CDR1 is KGHSH and CDR2 is LQKENI. The DNA for the CDR3 is TGTGCCAGCTCACGGGCGGGACAGGGTGCAGATACGCAGTATTTT. Protein: CASSRAGQGADTQYF.

This sequence joins TRBV2 and TRBJ2-1, with no clear D. CDR1 and CDR2 (germline): SNHLY, FYNNEI. With 1 base removed from V and 0 bases from J, the gap between germline ends came to 7 bases. The CDR3 has 15 residues. Here the CDR3 reads CASSEGQRSYNEQFF. DNA of the CDR3: TGTGCCAGCAGTGAAGGACAACGCTCCTACAATGAGCAGTTCTTC.

The V and J genes are TRBV19 and TRBJ1-1; maybe TRBD1 (5 bases). The CDR3 covers 13 residues. Trimming removed 8 bases from V and 0 bases from J, with 10 bases in between. CDR1 is LNHDA and CDR2 is SQIVND in the germline V gene (reference sequence). The CDR3 is CASWGPMNTEAFF. The DNA for the CDR3 is TGTGCCAGTTGGGGCCCTATGAACACTGAAGCTTTCTTT. The entire variable domain, with the rest obtained from reference TRBV19 and TRBJ1-1, is as follows: DGGITQSPKYLFRKEGQNVTLSCEQNLNHDAMYWYRQDPGQGLRLIYYSQIVNDFQKGDIAEGYSVSREKKESFPLTVTSAQKNPTAFYLCASWGPMNTEAFFGQGTRLTVV.

This clone occurred once. The V and J genes are TRBV5-6 and TRBJ1-1; D not resolved. The CDR3 sequence is 13 residues long. The ends were cut back, 4 bases at V and 0 bases at J, with 7 bases in the middle. CDR1 and CDR2 (germline): SGHDT, YYEEEE. The CDR3 here is CASSLTLNTEAFF. In DNA form, the CDR3 reads TGTGCCAGCAGCCTTACACTGAACACTGAAGCTTTCTTT. The full variable domain, its missing parts supplied by reference TRBV5-6 and TRBJ1-1, is DAGVTQSPTHLIKTRGQQVTLRCSPKSGHDTVSWYQQALGQGPQFIFQYYEEEERQRGNFPDRFSGHQFPNYSSELNVNALLLGDSALYLCASSLTLNTEAFFGQGTRLTVV.

The rearrangement links TRBV5-1 to TRBJ2-7; D gene uncertain. The CDR3 covers 16 residues. Trimming shortened V by 0 bases and J by 3 bases, and 16 bases separated the two germline ends. Germline values: CDR1 SGHRS, CDR2 YFSETQ. The DNA of the CDR3 is TGCGCCAGCAGCTTGGCTCCGGGCCAGGATTTCTACGAGCAGTACTTC. It specifies CASSLAPGQDFYEQYF.

The V gene is TRBV5-5, the J gene TRBJ2-2; no reliable D call. The V gene's germline CDR1 is SGHKS and CDR2 YYEKEE (reference sequence). Trimming took 0 bases from V and 0 from J, leaving 6 bases between them. The CDR3 is 15 residues long. This chain's CDR3 is CASSLDQPNTGELFF. CDR3 coding DNA: TGTGCCAGCAGCTTGGATCAACCGAACACCGGGGAGCTGTTTTTT.

V and J are TRBV6-5 and TRBJ1-2; no firm D call. Trimming left V 0 bases short and J 4 bases short, with 12 bases between. Looked up from germline, CDR1 is MNHEY and CDR2 is SVGAGI. The CDR3 sequence is 15 residues long. The CDR3 DNA is TGTGCCAGCAGTTACTCCGTATTGAGAGGCTATGGCTACACCTTC. This codes for CASSYSVLRGYGYTF.

The chain combines TRBV21-1 with TRBJ1-4; the DNA was not compared with TRBD1, the D call given in the table. TRBV21-1 is a recognized pseudogene. This CDR3 is 12 amino acids long. CDR3 region: CARSGENEKLFF. The CDR3 nucleotides read TGTGCCAGATCAGGGGAAAATGAAAAACTGTTTTTT.

The gene calls are TRBV11-2 and TRBJ1-2; TRBD1 matches at 10 bases. Trimming took 4 bases from V and 1 from J; bases not matched to a gene: 9. The CDR3 contains 17 residues. Per germline, CDR1 SGHAT and CDR2 FQNNGV. The CDR3: CASSSLTGGAFNYGYTF. In DNA, the CDR3 is TGTGCCAGCAGCTCGTTGACAGGGGGCGCCTTTAACTATGGCTACACCTTC.

This clone was seen just once. The chain recombines TRBV18 with TRBJ2-6; no clear D gene. V lost 0 bases, J lost 0 bases, and 6 bases lay in between. Germline-derived CDR1 and CDR2 are KGHSH and LQKENI. The length of the CDR3 is 16 residues. The CDR3 sequence: CASSPPQFSGANVLTF. CDR3 DNA sequence: TGTGCCAGCTCACCACCTCAGTTCTCTGGGGCCAACGTCCTGACTTTC.

The rearrangement uses TRBV7-9 and TRBJ1-4, with D possibly TRBD1 on 6 matching bases. Deletions cut 5 bases from V and 12 bases from J, with 22 bases between. The CDR3 contains 15 residues. Germline-derived CDR1 and CDR2 are SEHNR and FQNEAQ (reference sequence). The CDR3 DNA reads TGTGCCAGCAGCCCACCGAAGATACAGGGCGAGGAACTGTTTTTT. The encoded protein is CASSPPKIQGEELFF.

V and J are TRBV5-1 and TRBJ2-7; D might be TRBD1 (5 bases). The CDR3 extends over 14 amino acids. Trimming removed 4 bases at V and 2 bases at J, with 13 bases between. Germline values: CDR1 SGHRS, CDR2 YFSETQ. The CDR3 loop is CASSPSGSAYEQYF. CDR3 bases: TGCGCCAGCAGCCCGTCAGGGTCCGCCTACGAGCAGTACTTC.

The chain is built from TRBV21-1 and TRBJ2-5. TRBV21-1 constitutes a pseudogene. This CDR3 has 10 amino acids. CDR3: CASGKARRYF. In DNA, the CDR3 is TGTGCCAGTGGGAAGGCTAGGAGATACTTC.

This clone is a singleton in its sample. The V and J genes are TRBV6-6 and TRBJ2-3, with TRBD2 matching 7 bases. This CDR3 contains 15 residues. The V segment lost 2 bases and the J segment 5 bases; nucleotides outside the gene matches: 7. Germline lookup yields CDR1 MNHNY and CDR2 SVGAGI (reference sequence). The CDR3 reads CASSYGGGEVDTQYF. CDR3 DNA sequence: TGTGCCAGCAGTTACGGTGGGGGGGAGGTAGATACGCAGTATTTT.

The chain has TRBV11-3 and TRBJ1-1; D might be TRBD1 (6 bases). V shed 5 bases and J shed 5 bases, with 15 bases lying between them. This CDR3 contains 14 residues. The germline V gene has CDR1 SGHNT and CDR2 YENEEA. In DNA, the CDR3 is TGTGCCAGCAGCCTCCAAGGGGGGGGGACTGAAGCTTTCTTT. It is translated as CASSLQGGGTEAFF.

CDR3 sequence reads: CASSTVGQGDYEQYF. The CDR3 DNA follows: TGTGCCAGCAGCACAGTGGGACAGGGAGACTACGAGCAGTACTTC. This chain joins TRBV2 and TRBJ2-7; 9 bases agree with TRBD1. V shed 6 bases and J 3 bases; nucleotides not matched to a gene: 9. This CDR3 comprises 15 residues. The germline V gene encodes CDR1 SNHLY and CDR2 FYNNEI.

In DNA form, the CDR3 reads TGTGCCAGCAGCGGGCCAGGGGGCTTGGGGTCTGGAAACACCATATATTTT. Amino acid sequence: CASSGPGGLGSGNTIYF. The rearrangement uses TRBV13 and TRBJ1-3; 8 positions match TRBD1. The CDR3 runs to 17 residues. Germline V gives CDR1 PRHDT, CDR2 FYEKMQ (reference sequence). V lost 5 bases and J lost 1; bases outside the gene matches: 10. Variable domain in full (rest from reference TRBV13 and TRBJ1-3): AAGVIQSPRHLIKEKRETATLKCYPIPRHDTVYWYQQGPGQDPQFLISFYEKMQSDKGSIPDRFSAQQFSDYHSELNMSSLELGDSALYFCASSGPGGLGSGNTIYFGEGSWLTVV.

The CDR3 here is CASSMRQLYGYTF. CDR3 nucleotide sequence: TGTGCCAGTAGTATGCGGCAGCTCTATGGCTACACCTTC. The chain has TRBV19 and TRBJ1-2; no reliable D call. V was cut by 3 bases and J by 4 bases, with 9 bases left in between. The CDR3 contains 13 residues. Germline-derived CDR1 and CDR2 are LNHDA and SQIVND (reference sequence). The whole variable domain, filled in from reference TRBV19 and TRBJ1-2, reads DGGITQSPKYLFRKEGQNVTLSCEQNLNHDAMYWYRQDPGQGLRLIYYSQIVNDFQKGDIAEGYSVSREKKESFPLTVTSAQKNPTAFYLCASSMRQLYGYTFGSGTRLTVV.

V and J are TRBV15 and TRBJ2-7; 8 bases fit TRBD1. Germline V CDR1 and CDR2: LNHNV, YYDKDF (reference sequence). Trimming removed 1 base from V and 6 bases from J; junction bases left unmatched: 8. The CDR3 is 15 residues long. The CDR3 DNA reads as TGTGCCACCAGCAGAGCAGGACAGGGCATGTCCGAGCAGTACTTC. Protein product: CATSRAGQGMSEQYF.

The V and J genes are TRBV27 and TRBJ2-7, with unresolved D. From germline, CDR1 is MNHEY and CDR2 SMNVEV (reference sequence). This CDR3 has 14 amino acids. Trimming cost V 1 base and J 7 bases, with 14 bases left between them. The CDR3 sequence is CASSLFPLYGEQYF. In DNA, the CDR3 is TGTGCCAGCAGTTTATTTCCCTTATATGGGGAGCAGTACTTC.

This clone has only one observation. The V gene is TRBV6-6, the J gene TRBJ2-3; D is perhaps TRBD1 or TRBD2 (5 bases each). Germline loops: CDR1 MNHNY, CDR2 SVGAGI (reference sequence). The CDR3 consists of 16 residues. The germline V and J ends were trimmed by 7 bases and 1 base, with 18 bases remaining between them. The CDR3 region has the DNA TGTGCCAGCAAACCGGTGGGGGTAAGGGGCACAGATACGCAGTATTTT. Amino acid sequence: CASKPVGVRGTDTQYF.

Only one count was recorded for this clone. V is TRBV6-4 and J is TRBJ2-3, with 12 bases that match TRBD2. The CDR3 covers 16 residues. J lost 4 bases, V lost 5 bases, and 7 bases had no gene match. Germline CDR1 and CDR2: MRHNA and SNTAGT. This chain's CDR3 is CASSPRLAGVADTQYF. DNA of the CDR3: TGTGCCAGCAGTCCCCGACTAGCGGGAGTGGCAGATACGCAGTATTTT.

The chain is built from TRBV5-1 and TRBJ2-5, with D tentatively TRBD1 (5 bases). Germline lookup yields CDR1 SGHRS and CDR2 YFSETQ. The CDR3 sequence is 13 residues long. Trimming shortened V by 1 base and J by 4 bases, and 8 bases separated the two germline ends. CDR3 DNA: TGCGCCAGCAGCTTGCCAGGGCGAGAGACCCAGTACTTC. This codes for CASSLPGRETQYF.

This clone was recorded only once. This chain connects TRBV5-8 to TRBJ1-5; no definite D call. The CDR3 is 16 residues long. Looked up from germline, CDR1 is SGHTS and CDR2 is YDEGEE. The ends were cut back, 4 bases at V and 2 bases at J, with 16 bases in the middle. The CDR3 sequence is CASSTWTNWGNQPQHF. DNA for the CDR3: TGTGCCAGCAGCACCTGGACTAACTGGGGCAATCAGCCCCAGCATTTT.

The gene calls are TRBV7-8 and TRBJ2-3; TRBD1 is a possible D gene (5 bases). V lost 5 bases and J 1 base, leaving 16 bases between the germline ends. There are 16 residues in the CDR3. From germline, CDR1 is SGHVS and CDR2 FQNEAQ. The CDR3: CASSPFQGKGTDTQYF. The CDR3, as DNA: TGTGCCAGCAGCCCCTTCCAGGGAAAGGGCACAGATACGCAGTATTTT.

This clone was observed a handful of times. The chain employs TRBV5-4 and TRBJ1-4; D is unclear. The V end was cut by 0 bases, the J end by 3 bases, with 9 bases between. From germline, CDR1 is SGHNT and CDR2 YYREEE (reference sequence). There are 15 residues in the CDR3. The CDR3 is CASSLGVGANEKLFF. As DNA, the CDR3 is TGTGCCAGCAGCTTGGGGGTTGGTGCTAATGAAAAACTGTTTTTT.